This TCR beta chain was identified during a study of beta chain features in type 1 diabetes. Study overall: All samples together contributed almost 110,000,000 sorted cells for examination.

V gave up 4 bases and J gave up 0 bases; unmatched junction bases: 6. Germline values: CDR1 LGHNA, CDR2 YNFKEQ. CDR3 size: 16 residues. The authors reverse transcribed all of the isolated RNA, so sequencing captured expressed TCRB transcripts. Libraries were prepared by immunoSEQ multiplex PCR; TCRdb keeps only in-frame clonotypes and omits some of them. The sample lists more than 350,000 clones, approximately 10% occurring once. The authors sorted CD4+ naive, central memory, regulatory and stem cell-like memory cells via CD45RO/CCR7/CD25/CD127/CD95/CD27. Purity exceeded 98% in all sorted populations. This clone has only a few counts. The antigen is not known. General study points: Within each of all four CD4+ subsets, Type 1 diabetes patients had TCRB CDR3s that were moderately but significantly shorter.

The chain is built from TRBV4-2 and TRBJ2-5, with 9 bases fitting TRBD2. The specimen was naive CD4+ T cells from blood. This receptor was taken from a woman between 18 and 30 years old in good health. CDR3 loop: CASSPRGLAYQETQYF. CDR3 DNA sequence: TGTGCCAGCAGCCCCCGCGGACTAGCGTACCAAGAGACCCAGTACTTC.